The 11 T cell receptor beta chains below were found in one sample sequenced in a study of early T cells in non-severe SARS-CoV-2 infection. TCRdb reanalysed the 5' RACE reads using MiXCR and keeps one entry per CDR3 protein. The repertoire holds some 58,000 distinct CDR3 sequences, with about an eighth as singletons. Sample: whole blood. These receptors came from an adult who was a healthcare worker with PCR-confirmed SARS-CoV-2 infection or an uninfected control (not recorded which).

V gene TRBV6-6 combines with J gene TRBJ1-4; D gene unclear. CDR3 length: 15 residues. Trimming pared 6 bases from V and 3 bases from J, leaving 14 bases between. Germline values: CDR1 MNHNY, CDR2 SVGAGI (reference sequence). This chain's CDR3 is CASSSLRSSNEKLFF. Written as DNA, the CDR3 is TGTGCCAGCAGCTCCCTAAGGAGCTCTAATGAAAAACTGTTTTTT.

This clonotype occurred a few times. The V and J genes are TRBV7-9 and TRBJ1-1; D is ambiguous. CDR3 length: 15 amino acids. V dropped 5 bases and J dropped 5 bases, with 18 bases sitting between them. Germline CDR1 reads SEHNR; CDR2 reads FQNEAQ (reference sequence). The CDR3 sequence is CASSRPQVVGTEAFF. DNA of the CDR3: TGTGCCAGCAGCCGCCCGCAGGTGGTAGGAACTGAAGCTTTCTTT.

CDR3 nucleotides: TGTGCCAGCAGCGTGACAGGGCCTAGCACAGATACGCAGTATTTT. It encodes CASSVTGPSTDTQYF. This chain connects TRBV5-5 to TRBJ2-3, with 7 nucleotides matching TRBD1. Germline-derived CDR1 and CDR2 are SGHKS and YYEKEE (reference sequence). The CDR3 consists of 15 residues. Germline trimming cut 4 bases from V and 0 bases from J; bases unmatched to any gene: 5.

This clonotype occurred many times. J is TRBJ2-4 and V is TRBV5-1; either TRBD1 or TRBD2 may fit D (5 bases each). Trimming left V 3 bases short and J 4 bases short, with 8 bases between. This CDR3 has 13 residues. The germline CDR1 and CDR2 sequences are SGHRS and YFSETQ. CDR3 residues: CASSWDGKNIQYF. The DNA for the CDR3 is TGCGCCAGCAGCTGGGACGGAAAAAACATTCAGTACTTC.

This clonotype has ten or more counts. The J gene is TRBJ1-5, the V gene TRBV20-1, with 8 bases identical to TRBD1. Per the germline V gene, CDR1 is DFQATT and CDR2 is SNEGSKA (reference sequence). CDR3 length equals 16 residues. V shed 2 bases and J 6 bases; nucleotides not matched to a gene: 12. The CDR3 nucleotides are TGCAGTGCTAGACCCACCCTGGACAGGGTAGGTCAGCCCCAGCATTTT. This encodes CSARPTLDRVGQPQHF.

The sample holds a few counts of this clonotype. This chain joins TRBV4-1 and TRBJ2-1; D is tentatively TRBD1 or TRBD2 (5 bases each). CDR3 length: 16 amino acids. Per the germline V gene, CDR1 is MGHRA and CDR2 is YSYEKL. Trimming stripped 3 bases from V and 6 bases from J, with 18 bases between. Here the CDR3 reads CASSHRTGTQANEQFF. CDR3 DNA sequence: TGCGCCAGCAGCCATCGAACCGGGACCCAGGCCAATGAGCAGTTCTTC.

This clonotype was picked up a small number of times. The chain combines TRBV19 with TRBJ2-7; possibly TRBD1 for D (6 bases). V lost 6 bases and J 3 bases, leaving 15 bases between the germline ends. Germline lookup yields CDR1 LNHDA and CDR2 SQIVND (reference sequence). The CDR3 has 14 residues. CDR3 nucleotide sequence: TGTGCCAGTAGGGCTCCCGGGACACACTACGAGCAGTACTTC. Translated, it gives CASRAPGTHYEQYF.

The chain has TRBV7-6 and TRBJ2-7, with 8 bases fitting TRBD1. Per the germline V gene, CDR1 is SGHVS and CDR2 is FNYEAQ. After removal of 1 base from V and 5 bases from J, the junction contained 4 bases not matched to a gene. This CDR3 has 14 amino acids. CDR3 protein: CASSLGTGPHEQYF. The CDR3 DNA reads TGTGCCAGCAGCTTAGGGACAGGGCCCCACGAGCAGTACTTC.

In this sample, this clonotype turned up a few times. The rearrangement uses TRBV7-6 and TRBJ1-2, with D hard to call. V lost 0 bases to trimming and J lost 6 bases, with 8 bases between them. The CDR3 extends over 13 amino acids. Germline CDR1 and CDR2: SGHVS and FNYEAQ. The CDR3 coding sequence is TGTGCCAGCAGCTTAGCCGCGGCAAATGGCTACACCTTC. Translation: CASSLAAANGYTF. Drawing the rest from reference TRBV7-6 and TRBJ1-2, the complete variable domain is GAGVSQSPRYKVTKRGQDVALRCDPISGHVSLYWYRQALGQGPEFLTYFNYEAQQDKSGLPNDRFSAERPEGSISTLTIQRTEQRDSAMYRCASSLAAANGYTFGSGTRLTVV.

Many counts were recorded for this clonotype. The V gene is TRBV7-2, the J gene TRBJ2-7; D unclear. The CDR3 has 13 amino acids. Per germline, CDR1 SGHTA and CDR2 FQGNSA. Between the trimmed V and J ends, which lost 1 base and 7 bases, there was a span of 11 bases. The CDR3 coding sequence is TGTGCCAGCAGCTTAGGGGCAGTTGGAGAGCAGTACTTC. Translating gives CASSLGAVGEQYF.

This clonotype has a count of ten or more. The rearrangement links TRBV12-3 or TRBV12-4 to TRBJ1-1; no definite D call. The CDR3 loop spans 12 amino acids. The V and J ends lost 3 bases and 4 bases respectively, with 6 bases between them. The CDR3 DNA reads TGTGCCAGCAGTTTGGCGGGCACTGAAGCTTTCTTT. Translated: CASSLAGTEAFF.